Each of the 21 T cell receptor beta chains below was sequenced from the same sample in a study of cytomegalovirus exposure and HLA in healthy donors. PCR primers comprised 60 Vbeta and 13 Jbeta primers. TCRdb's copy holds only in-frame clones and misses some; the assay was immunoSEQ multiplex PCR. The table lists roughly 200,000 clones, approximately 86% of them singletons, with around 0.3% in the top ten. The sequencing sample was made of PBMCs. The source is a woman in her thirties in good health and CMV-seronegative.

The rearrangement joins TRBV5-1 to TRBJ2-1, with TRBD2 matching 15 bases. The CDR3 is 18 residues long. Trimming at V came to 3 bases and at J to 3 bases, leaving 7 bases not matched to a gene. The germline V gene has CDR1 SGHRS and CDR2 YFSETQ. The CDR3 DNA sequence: TGCGCCAGCAGCTCCTTCCGGACTAGCGGGGGGGTCTACAATGAGCAGTTCTTC. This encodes CASSSFRTSGGVYNEQFF.

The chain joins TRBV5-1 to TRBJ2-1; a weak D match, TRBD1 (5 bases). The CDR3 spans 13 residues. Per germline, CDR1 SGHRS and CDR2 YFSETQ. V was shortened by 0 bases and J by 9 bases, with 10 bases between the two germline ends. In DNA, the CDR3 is TGCGCCAGCAGCTTGGGACAGCCGGGTGAGCAGTTCTTC. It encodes CASSLGQPGEQFF. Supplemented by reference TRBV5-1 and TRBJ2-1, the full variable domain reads KAGVTQTPRYLIKTRGQQVTLSCSPISGHRSVSWYQQTPGQGLQFLFEYFSETQRNKGNFPGRFSGRQFSNSRSEMNVSTLELGDSALYLCASSLGQPGEQFFGPGTRLTVL.

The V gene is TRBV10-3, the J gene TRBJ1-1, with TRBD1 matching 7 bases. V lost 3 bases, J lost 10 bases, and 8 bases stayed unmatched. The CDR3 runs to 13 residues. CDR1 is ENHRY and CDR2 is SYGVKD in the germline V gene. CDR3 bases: TGTGCCATCAGTGACCCAGGGGGGTTTGGAGCTTTCTTT. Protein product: CAISDPGGFGAFF.

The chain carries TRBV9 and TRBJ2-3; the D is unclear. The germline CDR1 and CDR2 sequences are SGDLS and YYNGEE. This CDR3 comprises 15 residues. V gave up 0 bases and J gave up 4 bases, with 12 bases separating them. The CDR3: CASSVAIGDADTQYF. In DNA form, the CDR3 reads TGTGCCAGCAGCGTAGCTATCGGAGACGCAGATACGCAGTATTTT.

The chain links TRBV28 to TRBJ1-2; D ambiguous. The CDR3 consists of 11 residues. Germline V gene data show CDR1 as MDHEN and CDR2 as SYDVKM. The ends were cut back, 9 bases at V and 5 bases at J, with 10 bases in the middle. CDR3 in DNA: TGTGCCAGTAGTCAAAATTATGGCTACACCTTC. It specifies CASSQNYGYTF.

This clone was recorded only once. CDR3 bases: TGTGCCAGCAGTTATAATGAGCAGTTCTTC. It specifies CASSYNEQFF. This rearrangement joins TRBV6-1 to TRBJ2-1; D call uncertain. The V gene's germline CDR1 is MNHNS and CDR2 SASEGT. V lost 5 bases to trimming and J lost 7 bases, with 3 bases between them. The CDR3 totals 10 residues.

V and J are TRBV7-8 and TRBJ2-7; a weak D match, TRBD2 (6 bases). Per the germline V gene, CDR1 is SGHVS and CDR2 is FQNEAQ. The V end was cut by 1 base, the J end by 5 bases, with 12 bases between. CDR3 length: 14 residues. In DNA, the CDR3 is TGTGCCAGCAGCTTAGGTCTAGCGTCGGACGAGCAGTACTTC. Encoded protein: CASSLGLASDEQYF.

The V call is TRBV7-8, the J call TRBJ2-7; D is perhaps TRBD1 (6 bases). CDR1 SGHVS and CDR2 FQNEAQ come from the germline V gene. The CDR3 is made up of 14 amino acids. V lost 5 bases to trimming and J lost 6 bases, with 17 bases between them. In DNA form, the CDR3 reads TGTGCCAGCAGCCAGATCCGGGACACCGGCGAGCAGTACTTC. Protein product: CASSQIRDTGEQYF.

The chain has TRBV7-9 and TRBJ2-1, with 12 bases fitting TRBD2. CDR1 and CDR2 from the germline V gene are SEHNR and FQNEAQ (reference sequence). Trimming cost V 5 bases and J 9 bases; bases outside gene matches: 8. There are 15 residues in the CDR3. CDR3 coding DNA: TGTGCCAGCAGCGCCAGGACTAGCGGGAAGGGTGAGCAGTTCTTC. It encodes CASSARTSGKGEQFF.

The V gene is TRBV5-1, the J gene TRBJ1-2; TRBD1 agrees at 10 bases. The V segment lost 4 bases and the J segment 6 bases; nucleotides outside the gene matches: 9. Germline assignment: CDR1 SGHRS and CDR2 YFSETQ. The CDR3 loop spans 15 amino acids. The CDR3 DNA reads TGCGCCAGCAGCCCGACAATAGGGACAGGGGATGGCTACACCTTC. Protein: CASSPTIGTGDGYTF.

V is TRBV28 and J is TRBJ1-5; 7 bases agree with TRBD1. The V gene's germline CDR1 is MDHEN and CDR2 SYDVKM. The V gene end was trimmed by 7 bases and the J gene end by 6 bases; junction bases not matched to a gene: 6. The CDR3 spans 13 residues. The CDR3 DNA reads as TGTGCCAGCATGGACAGGTCCGCTCAGCCCCAGCATTTT. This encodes CASMDRSAQPQHF.

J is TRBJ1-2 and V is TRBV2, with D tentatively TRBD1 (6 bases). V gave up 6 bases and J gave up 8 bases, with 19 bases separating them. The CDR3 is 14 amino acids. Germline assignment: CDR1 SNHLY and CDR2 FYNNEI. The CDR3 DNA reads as TGTGCCAGCAGCTACACAGGGAGGGCGGTAGGCTACACCTTC. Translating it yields CASSYTGRAVGYTF.

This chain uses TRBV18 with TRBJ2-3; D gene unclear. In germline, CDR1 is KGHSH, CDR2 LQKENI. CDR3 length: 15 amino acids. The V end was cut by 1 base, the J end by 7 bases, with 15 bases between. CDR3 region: CASSPLLHDRHTQYF. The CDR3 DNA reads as TGTGCCAGCTCACCACTTTTACACGATCGCCATACGCAGTATTTT.

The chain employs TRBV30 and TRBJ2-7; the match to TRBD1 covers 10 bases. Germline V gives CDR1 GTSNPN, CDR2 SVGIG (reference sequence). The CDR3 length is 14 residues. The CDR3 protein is CATGTGTGDYEQYF. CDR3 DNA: TGTGCTACTGGAACTGGGACAGGGGATTACGAGCAGTACTTC.

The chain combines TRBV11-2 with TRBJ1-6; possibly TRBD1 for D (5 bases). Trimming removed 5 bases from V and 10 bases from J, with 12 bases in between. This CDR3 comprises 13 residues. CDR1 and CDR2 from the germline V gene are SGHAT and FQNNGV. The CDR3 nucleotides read TGTGCCAGCAGCCCTTACAGGAACTCACCCCTCCACTTT. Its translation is CASSPYRNSPLHF.

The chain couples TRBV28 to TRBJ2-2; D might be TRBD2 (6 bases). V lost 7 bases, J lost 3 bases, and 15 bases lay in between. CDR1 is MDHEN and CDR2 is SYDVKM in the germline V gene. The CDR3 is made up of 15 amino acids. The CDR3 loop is CASTSPGTYTGELFF. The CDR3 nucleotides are TGTGCCAGCACCTCTCCCGGGACTTACACCGGGGAGCTGTTTTTT.

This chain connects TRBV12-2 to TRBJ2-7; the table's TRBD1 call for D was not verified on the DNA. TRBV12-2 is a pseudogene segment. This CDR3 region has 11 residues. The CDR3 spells CASRFSYEQYF. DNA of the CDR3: TGTGCAAGTCGCTTCAGCTACGAGCAGTACTTC.

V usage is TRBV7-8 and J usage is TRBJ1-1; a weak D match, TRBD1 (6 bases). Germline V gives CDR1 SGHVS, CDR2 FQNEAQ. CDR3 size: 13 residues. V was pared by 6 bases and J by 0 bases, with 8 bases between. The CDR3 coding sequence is TGTGCCAGCAGTGGACAGTTGAACACTGAAGCTTTCTTT. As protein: CASSGQLNTEAFF.

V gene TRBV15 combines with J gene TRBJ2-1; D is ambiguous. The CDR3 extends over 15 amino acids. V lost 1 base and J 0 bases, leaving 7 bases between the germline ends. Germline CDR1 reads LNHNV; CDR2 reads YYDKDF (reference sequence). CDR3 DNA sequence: TGTGCCACCAGCAGAGGTGCGAGCTCCTACAATGAGCAGTTCTTC. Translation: CATSRGASSYNEQFF. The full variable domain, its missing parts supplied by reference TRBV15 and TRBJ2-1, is DAMVIQNPRYQVTQFGKPVTLSCSQTLNHNVMYWYQQKSSQAPKLLFHYYDKDFNNEADTPDNFQSRRPNTSFCFLDIRSPGLGDTAMYLCATSRGASSYNEQFFGPGTRLTVL.

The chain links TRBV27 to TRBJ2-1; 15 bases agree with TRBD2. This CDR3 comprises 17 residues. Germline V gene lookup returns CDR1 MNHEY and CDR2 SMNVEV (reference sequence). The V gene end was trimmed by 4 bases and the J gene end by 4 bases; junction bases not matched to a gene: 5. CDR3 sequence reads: CASSSGLAGGQYNEQFF. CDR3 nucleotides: TGTGCCAGCAGTTCCGGACTAGCGGGGGGGCAATACAATGAGCAGTTCTTC.

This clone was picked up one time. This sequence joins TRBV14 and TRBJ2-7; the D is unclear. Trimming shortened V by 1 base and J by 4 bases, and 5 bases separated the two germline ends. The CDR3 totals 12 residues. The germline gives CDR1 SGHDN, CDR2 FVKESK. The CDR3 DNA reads TGTGCCAGCAGCCAAGGTAGTTACGAGCAGTACTTC. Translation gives CASSQGSYEQYF.